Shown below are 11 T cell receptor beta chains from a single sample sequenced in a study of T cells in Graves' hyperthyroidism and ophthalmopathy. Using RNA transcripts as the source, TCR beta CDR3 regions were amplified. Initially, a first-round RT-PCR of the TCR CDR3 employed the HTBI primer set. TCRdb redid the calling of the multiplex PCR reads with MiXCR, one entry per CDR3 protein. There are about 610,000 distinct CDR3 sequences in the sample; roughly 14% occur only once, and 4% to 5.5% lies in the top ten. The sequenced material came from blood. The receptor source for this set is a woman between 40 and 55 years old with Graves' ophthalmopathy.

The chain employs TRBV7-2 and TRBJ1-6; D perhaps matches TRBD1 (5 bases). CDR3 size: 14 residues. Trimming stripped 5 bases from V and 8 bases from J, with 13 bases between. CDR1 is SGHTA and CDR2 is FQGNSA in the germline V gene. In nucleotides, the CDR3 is TGTGCCAGCAGCCCCAGGGACCGATATTCACCCCTCCACTTT. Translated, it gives CASSPRDRYSPLHF.

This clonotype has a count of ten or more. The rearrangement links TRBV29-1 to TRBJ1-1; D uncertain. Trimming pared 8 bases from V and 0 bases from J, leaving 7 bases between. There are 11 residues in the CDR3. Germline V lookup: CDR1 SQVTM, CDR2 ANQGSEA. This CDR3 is CSSEVNTEAFF. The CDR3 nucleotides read TGCAGCTCGGAAGTGAACACTGAAGCTTTCTTT.

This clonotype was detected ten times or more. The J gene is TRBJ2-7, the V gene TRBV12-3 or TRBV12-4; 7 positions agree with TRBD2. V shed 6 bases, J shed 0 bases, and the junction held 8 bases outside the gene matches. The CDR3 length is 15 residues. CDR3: CASSATSALSYEQYF. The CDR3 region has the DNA TGTGCCAGCAGCGCAACTAGCGCGCTCTCCTACGAGCAGTACTTC.

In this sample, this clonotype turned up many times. The CDR3 here is CASKALAEGSYEQYF. Written as DNA, the CDR3 is TGTGCCAGCAAGGCGCTAGCGGAGGGGTCCTACGAGCAGTACTTC. The rearrangement uses TRBV6-1 and TRBJ2-7; 7 nucleotides match TRBD2. This CDR3 has 15 amino acids. CDR1 MNHNS and CDR2 SASEGT come from the germline V gene. With V trimmed by 7 bases and J by 1 base, 10 bases remained unmatched.

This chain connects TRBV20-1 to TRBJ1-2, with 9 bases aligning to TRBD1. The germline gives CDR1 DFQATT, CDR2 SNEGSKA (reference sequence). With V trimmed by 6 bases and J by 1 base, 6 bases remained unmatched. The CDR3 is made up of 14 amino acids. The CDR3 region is CSAGPDRGNYGYTF. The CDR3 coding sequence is TGCAGTGCGGGGCCGGACAGGGGTAACTATGGCTACACCTTC.

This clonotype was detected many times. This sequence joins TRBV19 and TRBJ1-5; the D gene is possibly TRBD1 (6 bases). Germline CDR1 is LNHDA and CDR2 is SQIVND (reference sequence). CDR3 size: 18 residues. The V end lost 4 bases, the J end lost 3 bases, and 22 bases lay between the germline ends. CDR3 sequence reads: CASSTGLRTAEFNQPQHF. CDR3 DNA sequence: TGTGCCAGTAGTACGGGGCTGAGGACAGCAGAATTCAATCAGCCCCAGCATTTT.

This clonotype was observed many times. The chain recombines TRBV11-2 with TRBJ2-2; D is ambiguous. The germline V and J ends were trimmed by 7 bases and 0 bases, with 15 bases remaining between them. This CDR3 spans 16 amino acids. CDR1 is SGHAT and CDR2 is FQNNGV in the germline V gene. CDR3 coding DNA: TGTGCCAGCACTATGTGGCCACAGACGAACACCGGGGAGCTGTTTTTT. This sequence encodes CASTMWPQTNTGELFF.

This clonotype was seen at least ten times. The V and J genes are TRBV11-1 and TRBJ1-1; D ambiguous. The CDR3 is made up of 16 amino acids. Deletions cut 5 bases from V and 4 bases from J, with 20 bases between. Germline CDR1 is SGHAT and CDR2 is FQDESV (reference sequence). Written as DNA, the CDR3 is TGTGCCAGCAGCAGGTCCACCAGCGTTGAAACCACTGAAGCTTTCTTT. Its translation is CASSRSTSVETTEAFF. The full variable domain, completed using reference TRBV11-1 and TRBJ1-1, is EAEVAQSPRYKITEKSQAVAFWCDPISGHATLYWYRQILGQGPELLVQFQDESVVDDSQLPKDRFSAERLKGVDSTLKIQPAELGDSAMYLCASSRSTSVETTEAFFGQGTRLTVV.

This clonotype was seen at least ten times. The DNA of the CDR3 is TGTGCCAGCAGCTTAGAAGGACTAGCGGGAGGGCCGCACACCGGGGAGCTGTTTTTT. Protein product: CASSLEGLAGGPHTGELFF. V and J are TRBV11-2 and TRBJ2-2, with TRBD2 matching 15 bases. Per the germline V gene, CDR1 is SGHAT and CDR2 is FQNNGV. CDR3 length: 19 residues. J lost 3 bases, V lost 0 bases, and 5 bases had no gene match.

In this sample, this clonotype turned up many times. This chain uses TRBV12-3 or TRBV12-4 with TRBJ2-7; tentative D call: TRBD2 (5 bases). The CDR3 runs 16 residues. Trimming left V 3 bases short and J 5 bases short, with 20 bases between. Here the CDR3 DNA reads TGTGCCAGCAGTTTCTCGGGGATTGGGAAGGGTAACGAGCAGTACTTC. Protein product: CASSFSGIGKGNEQYF.

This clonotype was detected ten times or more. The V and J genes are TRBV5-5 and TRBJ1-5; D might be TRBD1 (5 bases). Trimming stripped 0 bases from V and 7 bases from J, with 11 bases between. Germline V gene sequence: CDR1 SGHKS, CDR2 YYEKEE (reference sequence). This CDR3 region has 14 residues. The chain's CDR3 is CASSLDVRAQPQHF. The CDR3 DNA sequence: TGTGCCAGCAGCTTGGACGTCAGGGCCCAGCCCCAGCATTTT.